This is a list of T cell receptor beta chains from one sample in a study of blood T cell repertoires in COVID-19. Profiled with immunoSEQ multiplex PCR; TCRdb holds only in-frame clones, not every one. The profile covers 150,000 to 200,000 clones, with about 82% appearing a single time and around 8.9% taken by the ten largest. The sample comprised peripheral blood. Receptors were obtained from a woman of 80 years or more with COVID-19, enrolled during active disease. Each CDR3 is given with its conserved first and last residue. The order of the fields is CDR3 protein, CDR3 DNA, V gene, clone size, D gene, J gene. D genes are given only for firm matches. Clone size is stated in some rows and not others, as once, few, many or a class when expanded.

CDR3 protein: CATSRDRGRQPQHF
CDR3 DNA: TGTGCCACCAGCAGGGACAGGGGAAGGCAGCCCCAGCATTTT
V gene: TRBV15
clone size: few
D gene: TRBD1
J gene: TRBJ1-5

CDR3 protein: CASSPGTSGNNEQFF
CDR3 DNA: TGCGCCAGCAGCCCCGGGACTAGCGGAAACAATGAGCAGTTCTTC
V gene: TRBV5-1
clone size: -
D gene: TRBD2
J gene: TRBJ2-1

CDR3 protein: CASSLDNGGAAMELFF
CDR3 DNA: TGCGCCAGCAGCTTGGATAATGGGGGGGCTGCAATGGAGCTGTTTTTT
V gene: TRBV5-1
clone size: -
D gene: -
J gene: TRBJ2-2

CDR3 protein: CASSRNVAPGYEQYF
CDR3 DNA: TGCGCCAGCAGCCGAAACGTAGCGCCGGGTTACGAGCAGTACTTC
V gene: TRBV4-1
clone size: -
D gene: -
J gene: TRBJ2-7

CDR3 protein: CASSFDRGYEKLFF
CDR3 DNA: TGTGCCAGCAGCTTTGACAGGGGGTACGAAAAACTGTTTTTT
V gene: TRBV7-9
clone size: few
D gene: TRBD1
J gene: TRBJ1-4

CDR3 protein: CASSQSDRGLAGELFF
CDR3 DNA: TGCGCCAGCAGCCAATCAGACAGGGGGCTGGCCGGGGAGCTGTTTTTT
V gene: TRBV4-1
clone size: -
D gene: TRBD1
J gene: TRBJ2-2

CDR3 protein: CASSTDRGDVQPQHF
CDR3 DNA: TGTGCCAGCTCAACTGACAGGGGGGACGTTCAGCCCCAGCATTTT
V gene: TRBV2
clone size: -
D gene: TRBD1
J gene: TRBJ1-5

CDR3 protein: CASSYSGLSETYGYTF
CDR3 DNA: TGTGCCAGCAGTTACTCGGGGCTGTCTGAAACGTATGGCTACACCTTC
V gene: TRBV6-5
clone size: -
D gene: -
J gene: TRBJ1-2

CDR3 protein: CASSMTGGGYNEQFF
CDR3 DNA: TGTGCCAGCAGCATGACCGGGGGAGGCTACAATGAGCAGTTCTTC
V gene: TRBV3-1/TRBV3-2
clone size: -
D gene: -
J gene: TRBJ2-1

CDR3 protein: CASSSTENTEAFF
CDR3 DNA: TGTGCCAGCAGTTCGACAGAGAACACTGAAGCTTTCTTT
V gene: TRBV12-3/TRBV12-4
clone size: once
D gene: -
J gene: TRBJ1-1

CDR3 protein: CATSRGPGGNTIYF
CDR3 DNA: TGTGCCACCAGCAGGGGACCAGGGGGGAACACCATATATTTT
V gene: TRBV15
clone size: -
D gene: TRBD1
J gene: TRBJ1-3

CDR3 protein: CASSLEREREQFF
CDR3 DNA: TGTGCCAGCAGCTTGGAACGGGAGAGGGAGCAGTTCTTC
V gene: TRBV5-8
clone size: -
D gene: -
J gene: TRBJ2-1

CDR3 protein: CASSEQGVQASQYF
CDR3 DNA: TGTGCCAGCAGTGAACAGGGGGTTCAAGCGTCGCAGTACTTC
V gene: TRBV2
clone size: -
D gene: TRBD1
J gene: TRBJ2-7

CDR3 protein: CASSQAFSGIKNIQYF
CDR3 DNA: TGCGCCAGCAGCCAGGCCTTTAGCGGGATAAAAAACATTCAGTACTTC
V gene: TRBV4-1
clone size: -
D gene: TRBD2
J gene: TRBJ2-4

CDR3 protein: CASSLGSRGGEKLFF
CDR3 DNA: TGTGCCAGCAGCTTGGGTTCTAGGGGTGGCGAAAAACTGTTTTTT
V gene: TRBV11-2
clone size: -
D gene: -
J gene: TRBJ1-4

CDR3 protein: CASNLDSRGDGYTF
CDR3 DNA: TGTGCCAGTAACTTGGACAGCCGGGGGGACGGCTACACCTTC
V gene: TRBV19
clone size: -
D gene: -
J gene: TRBJ1-2

CDR3 protein: CASSSGQGSLSGANVLTF
CDR3 DNA: TGTGCCAGCAGCTCAGGACAGGGGAGCCTGTCTGGGGCCAACGTCCTGACTTTC
V gene: TRBV11-2
clone size: -
D gene: TRBD1
J gene: TRBJ2-6

CDR3 protein: CASSSNIDIYNTEAFF
CDR3 DNA: TGTGCCAGCAGCTCGAACATTGACATCTATAACACTGAAGCTTTCTTT
V gene: TRBV7-9
clone size: -
D gene: -
J gene: TRBJ1-1

CDR3 protein: CASSPTRGGVTETQYF
CDR3 DNA: TGTGCCAGTAGTCCCACCCGCGGGGGGGTCACAGAGACCCAGTACTTC
V gene: TRBV19
clone size: -
D gene: TRBD2
J gene: TRBJ2-5

CDR3 protein: CASPPGTGDLNTEAFF
CDR3 DNA: TGTGCCAGCCCTCCAGGGACAGGAGACCTGAACACTGAAGCTTTCTTT
V gene: TRBV28
clone size: -
D gene: TRBD1
J gene: TRBJ1-1

CDR3 protein: CASKTTGTGANVLTF
CDR3 DNA: TGTGCCAGTAAGACAACAGGGACTGGGGCCAACGTCCTGACTTTC
V gene: TRBV19
clone size: -
D gene: -
J gene: TRBJ2-6

CDR3 protein: CASSLRGWNQPQHF
CDR3 DNA: TGTGCCAGCAGTTTAAGAGGGTGGAATCAGCCCCAGCATTTT
V gene: TRBV28
clone size: -
D gene: -
J gene: TRBJ1-5

CDR3 protein: CASGSPGWQNTEAFF
CDR3 DNA: TGTGCCAGCGGTTCTCCAGGGTGGCAGAACACTGAAGCTTTCTTT
V gene: TRBV21-1
clone size: -
D gene: -
J gene: TRBJ1-1

CDR3 protein: CASSGSGRNTIYF
CDR3 DNA: TGTGCCAGCAGCGGCTCAGGGAGAAACACCATATATTTT
V gene: TRBV2
clone size: -
D gene: -
J gene: TRBJ1-3

CDR3 protein: CATSDTGTGGGEKLFF
CDR3 DNA: TGTGCCACCAGTGATACGGGGACAGGGGGTGGCGAAAAACTGTTTTTT
V gene: TRBV24-1
clone size: once
D gene: TRBD1
J gene: TRBJ1-4

CDR3 protein: CASSLASGGAGEQFF
CDR3 DNA: TGTGCCAGCAGCTTAGCTAGCGGGGGGGCCGGAGAGCAGTTCTTC
V gene: TRBV11-2
clone size: -
D gene: TRBD2
J gene: TRBJ2-1

CDR3 protein: CASSFRVAGEDEQFF
CDR3 DNA: TGTGCCAGCAGCTTTAGGGTTGCGGGAGAGGATGAGCAGTTCTTC
V gene: TRBV13
clone size: -
D gene: TRBD2
J gene: TRBJ2-1

CDR3 protein: CASSQRTLADNEQFF
CDR3 DNA: TGTGCCAGCAGCCAACGGACTCTAGCGGACAATGAGCAGTTCTTC
V gene: TRBV7-3
clone size: -
D gene: TRBD2
J gene: TRBJ2-1

CDR3 protein: CASTQRGGAGYGYTF
CDR3 DNA: TGTGCCAGCACCCAGAGGGGGGGCGCGGGCTATGGCTACACCTTC
V gene: TRBV6-5
clone size: -
D gene: -
J gene: TRBJ1-2

CDR3 protein: CASSLLASGPSYEQYF
CDR3 DNA: TGCGCCAGCAGCTTATTGGCTAGCGGTCCCTCCTACGAGCAGTACTTC
V gene: TRBV5-1
clone size: -
D gene: TRBD2
J gene: TRBJ2-7

CDR3 protein: CASSLLTSVNAGELFF
CDR3 DNA: TGCGCCAGCAGTCTCCTGACTAGCGTGAACGCCGGGGAGCTGTTTTTT
V gene: TRBV4-1
clone size: few
D gene: TRBD2
J gene: TRBJ2-2

CDR3 protein: CASSIEYAPPTGELFF
CDR3 DNA: TGTGCCAGTAGTATAGAGTATGCGCCGCCCACCGGGGAGCTGTTTTTT
V gene: TRBV19
clone size: -
D gene: -
J gene: TRBJ2-2

CDR3 protein: CASRGGWDSDEQFF
CDR3 DNA: TGCGCCAGCAGAGGGGGCTGGGATAGCGATGAGCAGTTCTTC
V gene: TRBV5-1
clone size: few
D gene: TRBD1
J gene: TRBJ2-1

CDR3 protein: CASSPRLAGHSTDTQYF
CDR3 DNA: TGTGCCAGTAGTCCCCGACTAGCGGGGCATAGCACAGATACGCAGTATTTT
V gene: TRBV19
clone size: -
D gene: TRBD2
J gene: TRBJ2-3

CDR3 protein: CASSPQGTASSGNTIYF
CDR3 DNA: TGTGCCAGCTCACCACAGGGGACAGCTTCCTCTGGAAACACCATATATTTT
V gene: TRBV18
clone size: -
D gene: TRBD1
J gene: TRBJ1-3

CDR3 protein: CASSSRSLNTEAFF
CDR3 DNA: TGTGCCAGCAGCTCTAGATCCCTGAACACTGAAGCTTTCTTT
V gene: TRBV9
clone size: -
D gene: -
J gene: TRBJ1-1

CDR3 protein: CATGGQGGWGYTF
CDR3 DNA: TGTGCCACCGGGGGACAGGGAGGATGGGGCTACACCTTC
V gene: TRBV19
clone size: -
D gene: TRBD1
J gene: TRBJ1-2

CDR3 protein: CASRDNLSSYEQYF
CDR3 DNA: TGTGCCAGCAGGGACAATTTAAGCTCCTACGAGCAGTACTTC
V gene: TRBV2
clone size: -
D gene: -
J gene: TRBJ2-7

CDR3 protein: CASSFSGQSNQPQHF
CDR3 DNA: TGCGCCAGCAGCTTCTCTGGACAATCCAATCAGCCCCAGCATTTT
V gene: TRBV5-1
clone size: once
D gene: -
J gene: TRBJ1-5

CDR3 protein: CASSPTGTGRQETQYF
CDR3 DNA: TGTGCCAGCTCACCGACTGGGACAGGCAGACAAGAGACCCAGTACTTC
V gene: TRBV18
clone size: -
D gene: TRBD1
J gene: TRBJ2-5

CDR3 protein: CASSPLSQGSIQYF
CDR3 DNA: TGCGCCAGCAGCCCCCTATCCCAGGGGAGCATTCAGTACTTC
V gene: TRBV5-1
clone size: -
D gene: -
J gene: TRBJ2-4

CDR3 protein: CASSPAMASSYEQYF
CDR3 DNA: TGTGCCAGCTCCCCTGCCATGGCAAGCTCCTACGAGCAGTACTTC
V gene: TRBV3-1/TRBV3-2
clone size: -
D gene: -
J gene: TRBJ2-7

CDR3 protein: CSVGGQGAVEWVEAFF
CDR3 DNA: TGCAGCGTAGGGGGTCAGGGGGCAGTTGAGTGGGTTGAAGCTTTCTTT
V gene: TRBV29-1
clone size: many
D gene: TRBD1
J gene: TRBJ1-1

CDR3 protein: CASSPRHPYPGELFF
CDR3 DNA: TGTGCCAGCAGTCCACGACACCCCTATCCCGGGGAGCTGTTTTTT
V gene: TRBV6-5
clone size: -
D gene: -
J gene: TRBJ2-2